A selection of T cell receptor beta chains follows, all from one sample in a study of cytotoxic CD8 clonotypes in ibrutinib-treated CLL. Only in-frame clones appear in the TCRdb table, and some are missing; sequencing was by immunoSEQ multiplex PCR. Among 270,000 or so clones, roughly four fifths were seen once, and the ten largest hold about 5%. Sequences were derived from PBMCs, sampled at disease progression, from a patient treated with ibrutinib. The source is a human donor with chronic lymphocytic leukemia. CDR3s include the opening cysteine and the closing phenylalanine or tryptophan. A D gene is named only where the DNA matches it firmly. Only part of the rows carry a size: once, few, many, or a class if the clone is expanded.

TRBV5-5	NA	NA	13	TRBJ1-5	CASSSQRDQPQHF	TGTGCCAGCAGCTCTCAAAGGGATCAGCCCCAGCATTTT
TRBV18	NA	TRBD1	16	TRBJ1-6	CASSPGQGFFNSPLHF	TGTGCCAGCTCACCCGGACAGGGGTTTTTTAATTCACCCCTCCACTTT
TRBV7-2	NA	TRBD1	15	TRBJ1-5	CASRTGQGSNQPQHF	TGTGCCAGCAGAACCGGACAGGGGAGCAATCAGCCCCAGCATTTT
TRBV19	NA	TRBD2	18	TRBJ2-7	CASSIPNPSGGISYEQYF	TGTGCCAGTAGTATCCCTAATCCTAGCGGGGGAATCTCCTACGAGCAGTACTTC
TRBV7-8	NA	NA	15	TRBJ1-1	CASSILVRMGTEAFF	TGTGCCAGCAGCATCCTGGTCCGAATGGGGACTGAAGCTTTCTTT
TRBV7-6	NA	TRBD1	16	TRBJ2-7	CASSLAGTGAGYEQYF	TGTGCCAGCAGCTTGGCCGGGACAGGGGCCGGCTACGAGCAGTACTTC
TRBV7-8	many	NA	14	TRBJ1-6	CASSLGQDNSPLHF	TGTGCCAGCAGCTTAGGGCAGGATAATTCACCCCTCCACTTT
TRBV7-2	NA	TRBD2	19	TRBJ2-7	CASSSQGGRTSGGGRLQYF	TGTGCCAGCAGCTCCCAAGGCGGAAGGACTAGCGGTGGGGGTCGTTTGCAGTACTTC
TRBV6-1	NA	TRBD2	13	TRBJ2-5	CASRTTSWETQYF	TGTGCCAGCAGGACGACTAGCTGGGAGACCCAGTACTTC
TRBV6-1	NA	NA	16	TRBJ2-6	CASSKGKTAGANVLTF	TGTGCCAGCAGTAAAGGGAAGACAGCCGGGGCCAACGTCCTGACTTTC